Below, one T cell receptor (beta chain) is given with its context. Original methodology: Amplification with reference gene primers provided the estimates of nucleated cell counts. The method was immunoSEQ multiplex PCR; TCRdb's version includes in-frame clones alone and lacks a portion of them. The DNA gave D and trimming, while V, J and clone size come from that table. The data show approximately 60,000 clones, around 86% seen once. This record belongs to a study of blood T cell repertoires in COVID-19. Across the whole study: Samples came from the United States, Italy and Spain, spanning acute and convalescent COVID-19. In each case, the material was cDNA or gDNA derived from T cells, B-cell-depleted T cells, or PBMCs.

V shed 6 bases, J shed 0 bases, and the junction held 14 bases outside the gene matches. CDR3 length equals 18 residues. CDR1 and CDR2 (germline): MNHEY, SMNVEV (reference sequence). This chain links TRBV27 with TRBJ1-1; 9 nucleotides align to TRBD1. The specimen was peripheral blood. This sequence was found in a man in his fifties or sixties with active COVID-19. This CDR3 reads CASSPGQGGAQLNTEAFF. CDR3 DNA: TGTGCCAGCAGCCCGGGACAGGGCGGTGCTCAACTGAACACTGAAGCTTTCTTT.